Listed here are 3 T cell receptor beta chains from one sample, sequenced in a study of identical twins. TCRdb re-called the 5' RACE reads with MiXCR, one entry per CDR3 protein. The sample yields about 530,000 distinct CDR3 sequences, approximately 20% seen once. The data also belong to a second study, concerning yellow fever vaccine responses in identical twins.

Specimen: CD4+ T cells sorted from blood. The receptor source for this set is a woman under 30 in good health.

This chain uses TRBV21-1 with TRBJ1-2. TRBV21-1 is labeled a pseudogene. This CDR3 is built from 15 residues. CDR3 sequence: CASSKEVRANYGYTF. The DNA of the CDR3 is TGTGCCAGCAGCAAAGAAGTCCGGGCTAACTATGGCTACACCTTC.

This chain joins TRBV12-5 and TRBJ2-5, with D hard to call. Germline lookup yields CDR1 LGHNT and CDR2 FRNRAP. Trimming left V 3 bases short and J 1 base short, with 3 bases between. This CDR3 contains 12 residues. The CDR3 loop is CASGFTQETQYF. The DNA of the CDR3 is TGTGCTAGTGGTTTCACCCAAGAGACCCAGTACTTC.

The table lists this clonotype with a few counts. The genes are TRBV28 and TRBJ1-2; tentative D call: TRBD1 (6 bases). The CDR3 is made up of 15 amino acids. Trimming took off 6 bases at V and 4 bases at J, with 18 bases between the two ends. Looked up from germline, CDR1 is MDHEN and CDR2 is SYDVKM. CDR3 region: CASSSPTGRIYGYTF. In DNA, the CDR3 is TGTGCCAGCAGCTCTCCCACAGGGAGGATCTATGGCTACACCTTC.